The clone carrying this TCR beta chain was detected a few times. The data are from a study of regulatory T cells in long-lasting Graves disease. In building TCR beta libraries, iRepertoire HTBI primers were used together with Arm-PCR of CDR3 regions. TCRdb re-derived calls from the multiplex PCR reads in MiXCR, one entry per CDR3 protein. The table includes approximately 310,000 distinct CDR3 sequences, about 18% detected once. Time point indicated: newly diagnosed GD, antithyroid drugs for less than 3 months. TCR sequences were obtained from RNA taken from PBMCs. This TCR derives from a female donor with Graves disease. The source material was peripheral blood mononuclear cells (PBMCs), sampled at new diagnosis, from a patient treated with antithyroid drugs.

The DNA for the CDR3 is TGCGCCAGCAGCCAAGATGAGACGGGACAGGGCTATGGCTACACCTTC. Encoded protein: CASSQDETGQGYGYTF. The genes are TRBV4-1 and TRBJ1-2, with 9 bases lining up with TRBD1. Unmatched junction bases numbered 6, after V lost 0 bases and J lost 4 bases. CDR3 length: 16 residues. Per germline, CDR1 MGHRA and CDR2 YSYEKL.